This T cell receptor (beta chain) is drawn from a study of shared T cell receptors in the human thymus. The assay was immunoSEQ multiplex PCR, and TCRdb's table has in-frame clones only and misses some. The repertoire holds almost 550,000 clones, with about 84% as singletons. This same sample was also taken into another study, of human thymus T cells. That work contributes: The sample donors, healthy Finnish infants, were having corrective surgery for congenital heart defects. Thymus tissue for the work was resected from patients undergoing corrective heart surgery. Thymic and blood repertoires appeared to show biased V and J gene usage.

Sequencing input: thymocytes. The source of this sequence is a boy under two years old with a congenital heart defect.

CDR3 bases: TGTGCCTGGAGTGTACTGGCGGGAGTCGAGCAGTACTTC. Protein product: CAWSVLAGVEQYF. This rearrangement joins TRBV30 to TRBJ2-7; the match to TRBD2 covers 7 bases. Germline CDR1 GTSNPN, CDR2 SVGIG (reference sequence). V was pared by 0 bases and J by 6 bases, with 5 bases of the junction left unmatched. This CDR3 has 13 residues.